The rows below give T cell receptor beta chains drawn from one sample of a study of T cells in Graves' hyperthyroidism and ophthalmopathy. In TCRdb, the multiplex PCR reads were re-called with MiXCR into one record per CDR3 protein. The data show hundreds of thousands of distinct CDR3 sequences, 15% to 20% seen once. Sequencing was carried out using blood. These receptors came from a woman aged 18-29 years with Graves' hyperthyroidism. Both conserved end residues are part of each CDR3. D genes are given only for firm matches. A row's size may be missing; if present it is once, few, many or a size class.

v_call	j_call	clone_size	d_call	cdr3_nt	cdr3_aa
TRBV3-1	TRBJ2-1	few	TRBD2	TGTGCCAGCAGCCGAGCGGGATCCTACAATGAGCAGCTCTTC	CASSRAGSYNEQLF
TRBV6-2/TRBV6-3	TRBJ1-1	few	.	TGTGCCAGCAGTTACTCGTATTTAGAAGCTTTCTTT	CASSYSYLEAFF
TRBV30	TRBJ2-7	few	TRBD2	TGTGCCTGGGGAGCGGGGGGCTACGAGCAGTACTTC	CAWGAGGYEQYF
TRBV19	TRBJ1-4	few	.	TGTGCCAGTAGTATCGGCGGGGCGGAAAAACTGTTTTTT	CASSIGGAEKLFF
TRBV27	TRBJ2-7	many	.	TGTGCCAGCAGTTTACGCTCGGGAATCTACGAGCAGTACTTC	CASSLRSGIYEQYF
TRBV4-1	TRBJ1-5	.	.	TGCGCCAGCAGCCATGAGGGGGGGCCCCAGCATTTT	CASSHEGGPQHF
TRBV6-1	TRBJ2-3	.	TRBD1	TGTGCCAGCAGTGAATCACCGGGACAGGGGCCAGATACGCAGTATTTT	CASSESPGQGPDTQYF
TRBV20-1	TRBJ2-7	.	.	TGCAGTGCTAGGAGGGGGGGGACCTACGAGCAGTACTTC	CSARRGGTYEQYF
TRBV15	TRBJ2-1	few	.	TGTGCCACCAGCGGTTCGTCGGTATACAATGAGCAGTTCTTC	CATSGSSVYNEQFF
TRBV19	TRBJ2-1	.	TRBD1	TGTGCCACCTCGACAGGGGGCAACGAGCAGTTCTTC	CATSTGGNEQFF
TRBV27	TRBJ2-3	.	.	TGTGCCAGCAGTTCCGGGCGGGTCCTCACAGATACGCAGTATTTT	CASSSGRVLTDTQYF
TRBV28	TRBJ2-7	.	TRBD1	TGTGCCAGCACCCGCCTCTGGGGACAGGGGCCGCACGAGCAGTACTTC	CASTRLWGQGPHEQYF
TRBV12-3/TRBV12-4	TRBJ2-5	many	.	TGTGCCAGCAGCCCCGGGGACCAAGAGACCCAGTACTTC	CASSPGDQETQYF
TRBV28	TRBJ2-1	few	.	TGTGCCAGCAGCCATCAGGGGGAGAGTGCTAGCGGGTCCTACAATGAGCAGTTCTTC	CASSHQGESASGSYNEQFF
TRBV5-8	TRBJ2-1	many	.	TGTGCCAGCAGCGGGACTGCCTACAATGAGCAGTTCTTC	CASSGTAYNEQFF
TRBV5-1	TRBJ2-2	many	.	TGCGCCAGCACCCGGACGCAGGCGAACACCGGGGAGCTGTTTTTT	CASTRTQANTGELFF
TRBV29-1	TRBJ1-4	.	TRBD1	TGCAGCGTTGAGGTGGACAGGGGGCGAGAAAAACTGTTTTTT	CSVEVDRGREKLFF